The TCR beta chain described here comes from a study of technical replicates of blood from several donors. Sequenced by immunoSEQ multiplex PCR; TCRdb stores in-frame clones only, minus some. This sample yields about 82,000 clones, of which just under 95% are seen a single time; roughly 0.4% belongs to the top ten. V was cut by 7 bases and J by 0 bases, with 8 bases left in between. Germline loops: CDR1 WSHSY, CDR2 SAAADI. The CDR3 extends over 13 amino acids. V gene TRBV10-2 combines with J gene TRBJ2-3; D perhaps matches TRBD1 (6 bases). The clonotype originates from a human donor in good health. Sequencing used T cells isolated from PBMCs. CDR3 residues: CASKGDSTDTQYF. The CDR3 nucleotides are TGCGCCAGCAAGGGGGACAGCACAGATACGCAGTATTTT.